This T cell receptor beta chain was captured by sequencing in a study of Tregs in tolerant kidney transplant recipients. Findings and limits, study-wide: The most relevant donor-specific Treg TCRbeta repertoire apparently came from expansion with activated donor B cells.

TCRdb's table, derived via immunoSEQ multiplex PCR, lists solely in-frame clones and lacks some. The table shows approximately 60,000 clones, with 65% to 85% occurring only once. The CDR3 runs to 18 residues. CDR1 SEHNR and CDR2 FQNEAQ come from the germline V gene (reference sequence). V was cut by 4 bases and J by 9 bases, with 28 bases left in between. Comments on this clone: Its matching antigen is unknown.

Unstimulated regulatory T cells (CD4+CD25+CD127-), CD4+CD25- non-regulatory cells, CD4 and CD8 cells were FACS-sorted from thawed PBMCs. The TCR sequence derives from a human donor in good health. The chain couples TRBV7-9 to TRBJ2-1, with a weak D call TRBD1 (7 bases). Input material: CD4+ T cells from blood. In DNA form, the CDR3 reads TGTGCCAGCAGCTCCGGGGGCCTCAGACAGGGAATGAGCAGTGAGCAGTTCTTC. Residues: CASSSGGLRQGMSSEQFF.